Listed here are 17 T cell receptor beta chains from one sample, sequenced in a study of T cell responses to AZD1222 COVID-19 vaccine. The assay was immunoSEQ multiplex PCR, and TCRdb's table has in-frame clones only and misses some. The data hold 150,000 to 200,000 clones, with 85% to 95% observed a single time. The sequenced sample was peripheral blood, obtained on day 0 of AZD1222 vaccination. The source of these receptors is an adult in good health.

V usage is TRBV27 and J usage is TRBJ1-5, with 8 positions matching TRBD1. The V gene end was trimmed by 3 bases and the J gene end by 7 bases; junction bases not matched to a gene: 5. This CDR3 is built from 14 residues. Per germline, CDR1 MNHEY and CDR2 SMNVEV (reference sequence). CDR3 nucleotide sequence: TGTGCCAGCAGTTTCGGACAGGGCCGCCAGCCCCAGCATTTT. Amino acids: CASSFGQGRQPQHF.

The CDR3 coding sequence is TGTGCCAGCAGCGCGGGACTACCTTCGGAGCAGTTCTTC. It encodes CASSAGLPSEQFF. V gene TRBV3-1 (or the pseudogene TRBV3-2) combines with J gene TRBJ2-1, with TRBD2 identical over 7 bases. There are 13 residues in the CDR3. Germline CDR1 and CDR2: LGHDT and YNNKEL (reference sequence). The J segment lost 10 bases and the V segment lost 5 bases, leaving 8 bases of the junction unmatched.

The J gene is TRBJ2-7, the V gene TRBV10-3, with D maybe TRBD2 (7 bases). V was clipped by 2 bases and J by 3 bases, with 14 bases between them. Germline V gene sequence: CDR1 ENHRY, CDR2 SYGVKD. The length of the CDR3 is 15 residues. Written as DNA, the CDR3 is TGTGCCATCAGTGAGGCGGGGGTAGGGGGCTACGAGCAGTACTTC. As protein: CAISEAGVGGYEQYF.

The gene calls are TRBV6-5 and TRBJ1-1, with D maybe TRBD1 (6 bases). The CDR3 loop spans 14 amino acids. The germline V gene has CDR1 MNHEY and CDR2 SVGAGI. Trimming took off 4 bases at V and 2 bases at J, with 11 bases between the two ends. CDR3 in amino acids: CASSSPRGNTEAFF. The CDR3 region has the DNA TGTGCCAGCAGTTCCCCCAGGGGAAACACTGAAGCTTTCTTT.

The V gene is TRBV7-2, the J gene TRBJ1-1, with 7 bases lining up with TRBD1. Trimming took 5 bases from V and 3 from J; bases not matched to a gene: 12. The CDR3 sequence is 16 residues long. CDR1 and CDR2 from the germline V gene are SGHTA and FQGNSA. The CDR3 reads CASSAQTGWRYTEAFF. CDR3 DNA sequence: TGTGCCAGCAGCGCCCAGACAGGGTGGAGATACACTGAAGCTTTCTTT.

This rearrangement joins TRBV5-1 to TRBJ2-1; the D is unclear. There are 14 residues in the CDR3. Germline CDR1 reads SGHRS; CDR2 reads YFSETQ. Between the trimmed V and J ends, which lost 0 bases and 0 bases, there was a span of 4 bases. The CDR3 sequence: CASSLGSSYNEQFF. As DNA, the CDR3 is TGCGCCAGCAGCTTGGGTAGCTCCTACAATGAGCAGTTCTTC.

This chain links TRBV2 with TRBJ1-2; 7 positions match TRBD1. The trim removed 5 bases at V and 6 bases at J, leaving 12 bases unmatched. The CDR3 sequence is 15 residues long. CDR1 and CDR2 (germline): SNHLY, FYNNEI. The CDR3 is CASSKNRQDRDGYTF. For the CDR3, the DNA is TGTGCCAGCAGTAAGAACCGCCAAGACAGGGATGGCTACACCTTC.

The chain couples TRBV5-6 to TRBJ1-5; no clear D. This CDR3 region has 16 residues. Per germline, CDR1 SGHDT and CDR2 YYEEEE. The V end was cut by 4 bases, the J end by 0 bases, with 14 bases between. The CDR3 loop is CASSLWTAYSNQPQHF. Here the CDR3 DNA reads TGTGCCAGCAGCCTTTGGACGGCTTATAGCAATCAGCCCCAGCATTTT.

This clone was counted many times. The V gene is TRBV2, the J gene TRBJ1-4; the D gene is possibly TRBD1 (5 bases). Germline V gives CDR1 SNHLY, CDR2 FYNNEI. V lost 8 bases and J lost 8, with 18 bases in between. The CDR3 has 14 amino acids. The CDR3 DNA reads as TGTGCCAGCCTCCCGCGGGGCCCGAAAGAAAAACTGTTTTTT. Its protein product is CASLPRGPKEKLFF.

This chain connects TRBV25-1 to TRBJ2-2; D is undetermined. Between the trimmed V and J ends, which lost 6 bases and 4 bases, there was a span of 9 bases. The CDR3 is 13 amino acids. Germline V gene data show CDR1 as MGHDK and CDR2 as SYGVNS. The CDR3 is CASRLLITGELFF. Written as DNA, the CDR3 is TGTGCCAGCAGACTACTGATCACCGGGGAGCTGTTTTTT.

V usage is TRBV28 and J usage is TRBJ2-2; weak D call: TRBD2 (6 bases). The V gene lost 3 bases and the J gene lost 5 bases, with 10 bases spanning the gap. The CDR3 runs to 14 residues. Germline-derived CDR1 and CDR2 are MDHEN and SYDVKM. The CDR3 spells CASSLGGTTGELFF. In DNA form, the CDR3 reads TGTGCCAGCAGTTTGGGGGGAACGACCGGGGAGCTGTTTTTT.

This clone was seen just once. The chain has TRBV3-1 (or the pseudogene TRBV3-2) and TRBJ1-1, with 11 bases matching TRBD1. This CDR3 comprises 14 residues. V dropped 6 bases and J dropped 1; count of bases not matched to a gene: 1. Germline assignment: CDR1 LGHDT and CDR2 YNNKEL (reference sequence). This CDR3 is CASSGTGGNTEAFF. The CDR3, as DNA: TGTGCCAGCAGTGGGACAGGGGGGAACACTGAAGCTTTCTTT.

The CDR3: CASSPVGGTGELFF. The DNA for the CDR3 is TGCGCCAGCAGCCCCGTTGGGGGGACCGGGGAGCTGTTTTTT. This chain links TRBV5-1 with TRBJ2-2, with D possibly TRBD2 on 6 matching bases. CDR3 length: 14 amino acids. Germline V gene data show CDR1 as SGHRS and CDR2 as YFSETQ. Trimming cost V 4 bases and J 5 bases, with 12 bases left between them.

The V call is TRBV5-1, the J call TRBJ1-1; D not certain. V was pared by 0 bases and J by 2 bases, with 14 bases between. The CDR3 loop spans 16 amino acids. CDR1 SGHRS and CDR2 YFSETQ come from the germline V gene. The CDR3 is CASSLALGDPNTEAFF. CDR3 sequence (DNA): TGCGCCAGCAGCTTGGCCCTCGGGGATCCTAACACTGAAGCTTTCTTT.

V is TRBV6-5 and J is TRBJ1-1; tentative D call: TRBD1 (5 bases). Trimming took off 6 bases at V and 2 bases at J, with 13 bases between the two ends. The CDR3 totals 14 residues. From germline, CDR1 is MNHEY and CDR2 SVGAGI. The CDR3 nucleotides read TGTGCCAGCAGAACTGGGGGAATTAACACTGAAGCTTTCTTT. Translated: CASRTGGINTEAFF.

V and J are TRBV27 and TRBJ1-6; D gene uncertain. Germline V gives CDR1 MNHEY, CDR2 SMNVEV (reference sequence). The CDR3 extends over 13 amino acids. V dropped 6 bases and J dropped 13 bases, with 16 bases sitting between them. DNA of the CDR3: TGTGCCAGCAGGGGTCAAAATGGTGCTCCCCTCCACTTT. This encodes CASRGQNGAPLHF.

This clone was detected once. The genes are TRBV6-5 and TRBJ1-1; weak D call: TRBD1 (5 bases). The CDR3 spans 11 residues. The V gene's germline CDR1 is MNHEY and CDR2 SVGAGI. V lost 8 bases and J 6 bases, leaving 10 bases between the germline ends. CDR3: CASHMGAEAFF. The CDR3, as DNA: TGTGCCAGCCATATGGGGGCTGAAGCTTTCTTT.